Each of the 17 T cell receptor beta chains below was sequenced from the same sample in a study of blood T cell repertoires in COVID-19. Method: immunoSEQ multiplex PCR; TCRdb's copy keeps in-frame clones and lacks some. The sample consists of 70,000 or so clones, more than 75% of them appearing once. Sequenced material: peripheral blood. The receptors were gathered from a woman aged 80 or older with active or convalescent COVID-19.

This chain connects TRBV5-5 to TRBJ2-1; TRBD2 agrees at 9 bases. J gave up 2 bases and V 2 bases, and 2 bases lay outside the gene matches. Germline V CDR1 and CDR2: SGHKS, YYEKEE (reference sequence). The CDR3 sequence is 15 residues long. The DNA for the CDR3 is TGTGCCAGCAGCTTCCTAGCGGGGACCTACAATGAGCAGTTCTTC. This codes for CASSFLAGTYNEQFF.

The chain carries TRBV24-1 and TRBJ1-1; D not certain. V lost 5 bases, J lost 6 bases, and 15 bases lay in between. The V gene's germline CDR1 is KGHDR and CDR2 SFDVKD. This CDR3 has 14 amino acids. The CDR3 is CATSVHPKPPEAFF. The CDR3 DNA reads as TGTGCCACCAGTGTCCACCCAAAGCCCCCTGAAGCTTTCTTT.

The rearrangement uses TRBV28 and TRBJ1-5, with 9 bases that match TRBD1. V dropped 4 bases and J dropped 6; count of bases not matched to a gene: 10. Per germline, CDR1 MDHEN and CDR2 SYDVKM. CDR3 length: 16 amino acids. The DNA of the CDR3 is TGTGCCAGCAGTTGGGACAGGGAGGCTTCTGGTCAGCCCCAGCATTTT. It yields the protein CASSWDREASGQPQHF.

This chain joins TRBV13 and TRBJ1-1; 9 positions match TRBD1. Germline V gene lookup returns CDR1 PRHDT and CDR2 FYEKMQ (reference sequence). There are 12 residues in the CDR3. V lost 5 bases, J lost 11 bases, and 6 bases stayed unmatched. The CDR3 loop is CASSRDRDIAFF. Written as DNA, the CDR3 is TGTGCCAGCAGCCGGGACAGGGATATTGCTTTCTTT.

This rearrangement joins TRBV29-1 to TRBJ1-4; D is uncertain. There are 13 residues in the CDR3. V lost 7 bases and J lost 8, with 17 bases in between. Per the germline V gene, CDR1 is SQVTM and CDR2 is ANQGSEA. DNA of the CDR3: TGCAGCGCCTCCTGGTCGGGTAGAGAAAAACTGTTTTTT. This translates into CSASWSGREKLFF.

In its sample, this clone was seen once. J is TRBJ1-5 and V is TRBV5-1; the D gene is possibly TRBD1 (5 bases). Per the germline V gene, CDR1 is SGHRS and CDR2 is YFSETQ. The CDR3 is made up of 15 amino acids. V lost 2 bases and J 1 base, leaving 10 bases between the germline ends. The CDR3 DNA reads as TGCGCCAGCAGCTTCGGAGGGGAGAGCAATCAGCCCCAGCATTTT. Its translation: CASSFGGESNQPQHF.

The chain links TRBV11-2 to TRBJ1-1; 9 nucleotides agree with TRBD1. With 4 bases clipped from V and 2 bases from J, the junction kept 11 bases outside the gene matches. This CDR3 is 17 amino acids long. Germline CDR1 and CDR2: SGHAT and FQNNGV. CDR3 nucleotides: TGTGCCAGCAGCTCGTACAGGGGGCCGCAAGTTAACACTGAAGCTTTCTTT. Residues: CASSSYRGPQVNTEAFF.

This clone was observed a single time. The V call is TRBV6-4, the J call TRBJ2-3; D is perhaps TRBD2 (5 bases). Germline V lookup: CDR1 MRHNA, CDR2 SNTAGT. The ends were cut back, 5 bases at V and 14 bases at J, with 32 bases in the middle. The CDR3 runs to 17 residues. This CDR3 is CASSYTPLSAGKTNLYF. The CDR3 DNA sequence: TGTGCCAGCAGTTATACCCCGCTTAGCGCCGGGAAAACCAATTTGTATTTT.

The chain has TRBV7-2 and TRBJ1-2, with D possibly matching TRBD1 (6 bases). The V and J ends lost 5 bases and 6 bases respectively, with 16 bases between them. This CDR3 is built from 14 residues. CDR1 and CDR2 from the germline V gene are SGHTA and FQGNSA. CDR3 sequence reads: CASSDYRAGDGYTF. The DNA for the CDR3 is TGTGCCAGCAGCGACTACAGGGCCGGGGATGGCTACACCTTC. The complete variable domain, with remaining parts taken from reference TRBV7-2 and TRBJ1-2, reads GAGVSQSPSNKVTEKGKDVELRCDPISGHTALYWYRQSLGQGLEFLIYFQGNSAPDKSGLPSDRFSAERTGGSVSTLTIQRTQQEDSAVYLCASSDYRAGDGYTFGSGTRLTVV.

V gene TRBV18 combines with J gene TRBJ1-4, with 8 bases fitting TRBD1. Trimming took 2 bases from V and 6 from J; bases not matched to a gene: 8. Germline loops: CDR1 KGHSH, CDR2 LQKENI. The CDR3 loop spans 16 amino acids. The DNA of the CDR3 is TGTGCCAGCTCACCAGTTCAGGGGGCCGAAGATGAAAAACTGTTTTTT. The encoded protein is CASSPVQGAEDEKLFF. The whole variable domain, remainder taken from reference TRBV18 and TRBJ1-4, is NAGVMQNPRHLVRRRGQEARLRCSPMKGHSHVYWYRQLPEEGLKFMVYLQKENIIDESGMPKERFSAEFPKEGPSILRIQQVVRGDSAAYFCASSPVQGAEDEKLFFGSGTQLSVL.

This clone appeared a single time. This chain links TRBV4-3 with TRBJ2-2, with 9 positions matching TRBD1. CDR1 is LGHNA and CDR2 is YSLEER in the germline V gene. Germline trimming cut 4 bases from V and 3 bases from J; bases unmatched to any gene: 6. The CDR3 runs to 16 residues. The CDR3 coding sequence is TGCGCCAGCAGCCTAGGACAGGGGCCTCACACCGGGGAGCTGTTTTTT. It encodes CASSLGQGPHTGELFF.

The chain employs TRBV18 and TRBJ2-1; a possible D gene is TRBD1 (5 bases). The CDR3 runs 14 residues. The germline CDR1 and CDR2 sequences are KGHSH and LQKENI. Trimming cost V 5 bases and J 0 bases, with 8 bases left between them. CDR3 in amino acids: CASSRQSSYNEQFF. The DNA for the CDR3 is TGTGCCAGCTCAAGACAGAGCTCCTACAATGAGCAGTTCTTC.

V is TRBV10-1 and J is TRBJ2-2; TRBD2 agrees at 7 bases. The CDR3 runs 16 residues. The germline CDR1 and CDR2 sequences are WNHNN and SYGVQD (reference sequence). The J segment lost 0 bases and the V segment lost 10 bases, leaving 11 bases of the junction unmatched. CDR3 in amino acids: CAINMAGDPNTGELFF. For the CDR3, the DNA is TGCGCCATCAATATGGCGGGGGATCCGAACACCGGGGAGCTGTTTTTT.

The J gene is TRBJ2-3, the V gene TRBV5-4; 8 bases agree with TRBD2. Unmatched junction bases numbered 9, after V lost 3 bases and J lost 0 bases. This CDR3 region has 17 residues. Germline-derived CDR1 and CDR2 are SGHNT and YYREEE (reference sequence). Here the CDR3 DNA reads TGTGCCAGCAGCTCCGGGGGGGGAGTATTTAGCACAGATACGCAGTATTTT. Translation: CASSSGGGVFSTDTQYF.

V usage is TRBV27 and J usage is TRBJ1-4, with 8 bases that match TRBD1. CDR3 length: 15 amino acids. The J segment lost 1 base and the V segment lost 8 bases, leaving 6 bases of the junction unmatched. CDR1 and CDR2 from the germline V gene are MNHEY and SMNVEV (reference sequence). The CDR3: CASQATGETNEKLFF. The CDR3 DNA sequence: TGTGCCAGCCAAGCGACAGGGGAAACTAATGAAAAACTGTTTTTT.

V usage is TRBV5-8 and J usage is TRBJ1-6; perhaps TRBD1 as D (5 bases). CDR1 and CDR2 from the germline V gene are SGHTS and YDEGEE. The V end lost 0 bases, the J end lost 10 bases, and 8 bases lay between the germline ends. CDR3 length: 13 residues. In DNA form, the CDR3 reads TGTGCCAGCAGCTTGGGGGGCAGATCACCCCTCCACTTT. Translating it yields CASSLGGRSPLHF.

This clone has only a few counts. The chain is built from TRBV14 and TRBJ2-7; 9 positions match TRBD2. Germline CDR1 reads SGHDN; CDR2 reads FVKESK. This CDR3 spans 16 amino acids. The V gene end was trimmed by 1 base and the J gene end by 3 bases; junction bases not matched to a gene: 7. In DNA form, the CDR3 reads TGTGCCAGCAGCCAAGGGTATAGCGGGGGAATCTACGAGCAGTACTTC. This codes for CASSQGYSGGIYEQYF.